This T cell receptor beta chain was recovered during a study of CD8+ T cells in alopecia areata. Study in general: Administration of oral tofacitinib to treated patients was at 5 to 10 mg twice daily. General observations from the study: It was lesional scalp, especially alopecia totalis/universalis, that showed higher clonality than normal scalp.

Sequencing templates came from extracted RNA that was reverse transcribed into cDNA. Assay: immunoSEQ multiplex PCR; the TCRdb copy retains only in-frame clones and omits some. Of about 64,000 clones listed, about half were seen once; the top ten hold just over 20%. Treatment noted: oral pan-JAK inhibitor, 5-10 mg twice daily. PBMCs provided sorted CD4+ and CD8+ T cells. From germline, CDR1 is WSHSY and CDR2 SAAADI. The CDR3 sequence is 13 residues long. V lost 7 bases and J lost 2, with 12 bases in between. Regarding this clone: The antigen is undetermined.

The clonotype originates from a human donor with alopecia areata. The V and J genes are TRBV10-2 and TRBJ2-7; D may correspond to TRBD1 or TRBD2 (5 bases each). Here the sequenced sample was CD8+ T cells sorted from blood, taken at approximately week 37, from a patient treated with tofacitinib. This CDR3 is CASTGATTYEQYF. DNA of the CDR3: TGCGCCAGCACCGGGGCAACGACCTACGAGCAGTACTTC.